The T cell receptor beta chain described here comes from a study of PD-L1 blockade in urothelial cancer (dated by TCRdb to the late 2010s). General notes on the study: All patients started therapy in about 2014 and received atezolizumab 1,200 mg intravenously every 3 weeks. Twenty-five of 29 patients were identified as males with urothelial cancer of bladder origin, and a prior smoking history was reported by 18 of 29 patients. Patients had an ECOG performance status of 0 or 1 and had received between 0 and 3 prior chemotherapy regimens. Blood samples were analyzed at two time points: 3 weeks after treatment start (second dose) and 6 weeks after treatment start. A median of 141,255 T cells and approximately 83,000 unique TCRs was obtained from blood samples, and a median clonality of around 0.08 was observed. An exploratory multi-omic analysis was conducted of the somatic, immune and clinical correlates of response to PD-L1 blockade with atezolizumab in urothelial cancer. Pretreatment tumor samples and matched peripheral blood, collected serially before and after atezolizumab treatment, underwent TCR sequencing. Durable clinical benefit meant progression-free survival longer than 6 months, and TCR features were also tested against progression-free and overall survival. In the same patients, pretreatment tumors underwent whole exome sequencing and RNA sequencing in addition to TCR sequencing. Several patients achieved durable clinical benefit and some 21 did not. Pretreatment blood TCR-seq was available for about 30 patients, at least one posttreatment blood collection was obtained for 25 or so patients, and tumor TCR-seq was available for 25 or so patients. Overall results and qualifications from the work: A pretreatment peripheral blood TCR clonality below the median was linked to improved progression-free and overall survival. Because the sample size was small (n ≈ 28) and many of the analyses were exploratory, the results are meant to be hypothesis-generating. Greater expansion of tumor-associated TCR clones in peripheral blood 3 weeks after the start of treatment was observed in patients with durable benefit (n of about 20, p = 0.022).

Reading the germline V gene (reference sequence) gives CDR1 SGHNT and CDR2 YYREEE. Spanning cysteine to phenylalanine, the CDR3 consists of 15 amino acids. Kept here is only the CDR3 DNA, which spans 45 bases and is read in frame from base 1. From V the trimming removes 5 bases and from J it removes 1 base, while the gene matches leave 6 bases of the junction unaccounted for. To note about this clone: Which antigen it targets is not known. It has no much larger one-base neighbor in the sample; base qualities were not kept.

Synthetic TCR analog templates were spiked into each PCR to estimate absolute template abundance from read counts. The immunoSEQ assay was used to amplify TCRbeta CDR3 regions from genomic DNA with bias-controlled V and J gene primers. Rearranged TCRbeta segments were sequenced at approximately 20X coverage. For the original study's pipeline: Clustering was used to correct sequencing errors, and CDR3s were annotated against IMGT to assign V, D and J genes. Only productive TCRbeta rearrangements were used in downstream analyses, excluding out-of-frame or stop-codon sequences. Clonality was computed as one minus Shannon entropy normalized by the log of the number of unique productive sequences. Fisher's exact test with Benjamini-Hochberg correction, at a threshold of adjusted p below 0.01, was used to find clones that differed between time points or between blood and tumor. TCRdb mirrors the immuneACCESS table, restricted to in-frame sequences. Some clones are absent from its copies; in checked studies, under half trace to an unresolved V gene, and the reason for the others is unknown. V and J calls and clone size are those listed in that table; D and trimming were worked out from the DNA. Recorded for this sample are around 82,000 clones; roughly 89% of them occurred a single time. Approximately 2% of the sample is in the top ten clones.

The time point label here, explained by the study, means: pretreatment peripheral blood. The cohort included 25 to 30 patients with locally advanced or metastatic urothelial carcinoma who were treated at Memorial Sloan Kettering on a trial protocol. Peripheral blood mononuclear cells were collected from each patient pretreatment and during treatment, giving between 1 and 8 total time points per patient. The Qiagen DNeasy Blood extraction kit was used to purify genomic DNA from total PBMCs and from tumor samples. PBMCs were collected pretreatment and during treatment, and were isolated and stored as previously described.

This sample comprised PBMCs, obtained around atezolizumab (anti-PD-L1) treatment. The receptor comes from a man in his 60s with urothelial cancer. The V and J segments used are TRBV5-4 and TRBJ2-3, with TRBD2 identical over 8 junction bases. Read as DNA, the sequence is TGTGCCAGCAGAGTTGCGGGAGGTCGCACAGATACGCAGTATTTT. Its protein product is CASRVAGGRTDTQYF.